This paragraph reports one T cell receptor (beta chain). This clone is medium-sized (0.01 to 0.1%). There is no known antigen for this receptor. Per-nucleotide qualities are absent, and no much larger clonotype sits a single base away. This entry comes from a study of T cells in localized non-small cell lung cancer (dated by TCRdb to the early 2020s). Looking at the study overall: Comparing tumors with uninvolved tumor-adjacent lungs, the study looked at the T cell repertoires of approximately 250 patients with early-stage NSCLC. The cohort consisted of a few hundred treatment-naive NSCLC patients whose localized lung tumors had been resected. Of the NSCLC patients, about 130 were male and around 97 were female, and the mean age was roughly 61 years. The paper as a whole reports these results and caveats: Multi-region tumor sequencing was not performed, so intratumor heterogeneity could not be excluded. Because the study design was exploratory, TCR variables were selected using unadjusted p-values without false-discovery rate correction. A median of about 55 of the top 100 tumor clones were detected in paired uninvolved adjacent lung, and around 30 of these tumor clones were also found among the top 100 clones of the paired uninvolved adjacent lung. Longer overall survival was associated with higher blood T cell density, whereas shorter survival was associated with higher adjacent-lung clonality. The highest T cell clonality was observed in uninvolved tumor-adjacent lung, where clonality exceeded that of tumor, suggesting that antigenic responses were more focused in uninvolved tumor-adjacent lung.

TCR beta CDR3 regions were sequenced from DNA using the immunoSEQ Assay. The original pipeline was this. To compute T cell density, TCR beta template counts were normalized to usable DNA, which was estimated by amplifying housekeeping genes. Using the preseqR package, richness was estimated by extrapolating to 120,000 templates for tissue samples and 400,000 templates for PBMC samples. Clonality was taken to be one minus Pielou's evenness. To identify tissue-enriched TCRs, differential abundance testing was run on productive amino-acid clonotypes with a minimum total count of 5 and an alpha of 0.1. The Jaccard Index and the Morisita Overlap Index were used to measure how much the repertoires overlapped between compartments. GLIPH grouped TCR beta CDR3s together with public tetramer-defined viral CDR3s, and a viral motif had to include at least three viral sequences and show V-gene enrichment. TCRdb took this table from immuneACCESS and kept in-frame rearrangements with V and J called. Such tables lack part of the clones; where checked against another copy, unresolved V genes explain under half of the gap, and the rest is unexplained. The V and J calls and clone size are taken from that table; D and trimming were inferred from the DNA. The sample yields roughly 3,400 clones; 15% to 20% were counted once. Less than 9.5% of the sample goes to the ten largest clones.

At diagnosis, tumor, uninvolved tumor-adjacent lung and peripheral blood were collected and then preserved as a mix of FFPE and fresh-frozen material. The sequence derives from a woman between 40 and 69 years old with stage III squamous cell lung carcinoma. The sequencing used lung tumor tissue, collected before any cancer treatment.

CDR3 sequence: CASSFPGTSSTGELFF. The base sequence is TGTGCCAGCAGCTTCCCCGGGACTAGCAGCACCGGGGAGCTGTTTTTT. Recombination joined TRBV11-3 with TRBJ2-2; 9 central bases correspond to TRBD2. CDR1 and CDR2 were assigned from the germline V gene as SGHNT and YENEEA. The CDR3 measures 16 amino acids from cysteine to phenylalanine. The retained sequence is limited to the CDR3, 48 bases, with the frame set at the first base. After removal of 3 bases from V and 4 bases from J, the junction retains 6 bases not matched to a gene.